The entry that follows covers one T cell receptor beta chain sequence. As handled by the study authors: The authors estimated nucleated cell counts from reference gene primer amplification. The protocol was immunoSEQ multiplex PCR, while the TCRdb copy is restricted to in-frame clones and leaves out a portion. V and J calls and clone size are those listed in that table; D and trimming were worked out from the DNA. The sample holds 200,000 to 250,000 clones, around 86% seen once. These data originate in a study of blood T cell repertoires in COVID-19. As for the study in general: Sample material is recorded as cDNA or gDNA derived from T cells, B-cell-depleted T cells, or PBMCs.

Cohort placement rested on clinical history that participants reported themselves. This sequence originates from a woman in her thirties or forties with acute COVID-19. The material sequenced was PBMCs or T cells enriched from blood (not recorded which).

CDR3 region: CASSQRGETQYF. The CDR3 DNA is TGTGCCAGCAGCCAGAGGGGGGAGACCCAGTACTTC. The chain combines TRBV7-9 with TRBJ2-5, with a tentative D call TRBD1 (6 bases). Trimming stripped 5 bases from V and 5 bases from J, with 9 bases between. The CDR3 length is 12 residues. Looked up from germline, CDR1 is SEHNR and CDR2 is FQNEAQ (reference sequence). Complete variable domain (other parts from reference TRBV7-9 and TRBJ2-5): DTGVSQNPRHKITKRGQNVTFRCDPISEHNRLYWYRQTLGQGPEFLTYFQNEAQLEKSRLLSDRFSAERPKGSFSTLEIQRTEQGDSAMYLCASSQRGETQYFGPGTRLLVL.